This T cell receptor (beta chain) was sequenced during a study of CD4 T cells in relation to SARS-CoV-2 and coronaviruses. Study background: TCR beta CDR3s were sequenced after 10-day antigen culture of PBMCs. The study, taken as a whole, reports: Pre-pandemic and post-infection samples never came from the same donor. No crossreactivity against non-spike viral proteins was tested here.

To note about this clone: The antigen remains undetermined.

Before the COVID-19 pandemic, during about 2011-2019, CD4+ T cells were taken from unexposed donors. Isolation of CD4+ T cells took place after less than 11 days in culture. Cells permitting, SARS-CoV-2 S/N and four cold-coronavirus spikes were tested on unexposed-donor CD4+ T cells. In germline, CDR1 is DFQATT, CDR2 SNEGSKA (reference sequence). The CDR3 runs to 13 residues. V was pared by 3 bases and J by 6 bases, with 11 bases between. Profiling relied on immunoSEQ multiplex PCR, and the TCRdb table lists in-frame clones only, not all of them. The data hold around 18,000 clones, with 70% to 75% observed a single time.

J is TRBJ1-4 and V is TRBV20-1, with D possibly TRBD1 on 5 matching bases. Sample: CD4+ T cells from PBMCs, cultured in vitro. This clonotype was sampled from a human donor in good health. The CDR3 loop reads CSASRQGDEKLFF. Here the CDR3 DNA reads TGCAGTGCTAGTCGGCAGGGAGATGAAAAACTGTTTTTT.